This TCR beta chain comes out of a study of blood T cell repertoires in COVID-19. Study as a whole: Material from acute and convalescent COVID-19 was sourced from the United States, Italy and Spain.

The data were produced by immunoSEQ multiplex PCR, yet TCRdb's version contains in-frame clones alone and is incomplete. The profile shows about 58,000 clones, around 89% of them singletons. The CDR3 totals 14 residues. Germline V gene lookup returns CDR1 SNHLY and CDR2 FYNNEI. The V gene lost 4 bases and the J gene lost 0 bases, with 8 bases spanning the gap. Specimen: peripheral blood. This sequence originates from a woman between 55 and 75 years old with active COVID-19. The chain couples TRBV2 to TRBJ2-3; D may be TRBD2 (6 bases). CDR3 region: CASSGRVSTDTQYF. In nucleotides, the CDR3 is TGTGCCAGCAGTGGGAGGGTGAGCACAGATACGCAGTATTTT.